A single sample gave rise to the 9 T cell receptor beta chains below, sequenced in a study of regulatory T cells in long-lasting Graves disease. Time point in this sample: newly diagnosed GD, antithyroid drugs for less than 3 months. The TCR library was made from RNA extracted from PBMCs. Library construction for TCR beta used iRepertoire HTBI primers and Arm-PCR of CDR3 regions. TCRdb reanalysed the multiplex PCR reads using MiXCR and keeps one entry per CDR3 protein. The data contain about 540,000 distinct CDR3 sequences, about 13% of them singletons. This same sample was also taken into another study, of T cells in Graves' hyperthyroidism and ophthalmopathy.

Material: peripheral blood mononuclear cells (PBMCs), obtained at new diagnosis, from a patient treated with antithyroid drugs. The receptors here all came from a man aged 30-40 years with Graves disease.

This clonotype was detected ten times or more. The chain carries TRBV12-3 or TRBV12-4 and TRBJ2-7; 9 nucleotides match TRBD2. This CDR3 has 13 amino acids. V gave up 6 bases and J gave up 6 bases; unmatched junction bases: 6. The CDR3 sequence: CASRSGLASEQYF. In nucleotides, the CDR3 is TGTGCCAGCAGGTCGGGACTAGCTTCCGAGCAGTACTTC.

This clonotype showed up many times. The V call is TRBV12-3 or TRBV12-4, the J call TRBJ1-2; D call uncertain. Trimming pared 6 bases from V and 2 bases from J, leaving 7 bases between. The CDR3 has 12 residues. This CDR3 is CASSRRNYGYTF. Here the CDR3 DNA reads TGTGCCAGCAGCAGACGGAACTATGGCTACACCTTC.

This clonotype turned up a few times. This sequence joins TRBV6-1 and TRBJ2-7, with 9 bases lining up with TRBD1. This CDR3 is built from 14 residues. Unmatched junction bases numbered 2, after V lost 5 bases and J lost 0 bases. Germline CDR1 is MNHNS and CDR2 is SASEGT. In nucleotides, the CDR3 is TGTGCCAGCAGTAAGACAGGGGGCTCCTACGAGCAGTACTTC. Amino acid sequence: CASSKTGGSYEQYF.

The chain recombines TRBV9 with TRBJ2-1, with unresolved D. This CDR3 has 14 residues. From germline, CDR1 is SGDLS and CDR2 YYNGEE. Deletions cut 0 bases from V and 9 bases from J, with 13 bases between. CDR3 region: CASSVAYTISEQFF. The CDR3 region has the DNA TGTGCCAGCAGCGTAGCCTATACAATAAGTGAGCAGTTCTTC.

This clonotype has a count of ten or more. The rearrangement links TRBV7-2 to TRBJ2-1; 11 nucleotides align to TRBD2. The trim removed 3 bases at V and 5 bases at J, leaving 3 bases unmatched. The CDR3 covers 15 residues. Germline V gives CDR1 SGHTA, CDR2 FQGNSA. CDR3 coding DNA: TGTGCCAGCAGCTTGAAGACTAGCGGGAACAATGAGCAGTTCTTC. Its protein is CASSLKTSGNNEQFF.

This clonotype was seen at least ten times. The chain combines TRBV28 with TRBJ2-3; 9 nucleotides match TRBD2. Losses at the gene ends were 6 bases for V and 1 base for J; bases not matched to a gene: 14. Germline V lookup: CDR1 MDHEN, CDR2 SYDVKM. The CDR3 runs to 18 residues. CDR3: CASRHSSSSGARTDTQYF. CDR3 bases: TGTGCCAGCAGGCACTCAAGTTCTAGCGGGGCCCGCACAGATACGCAGTATTTT.

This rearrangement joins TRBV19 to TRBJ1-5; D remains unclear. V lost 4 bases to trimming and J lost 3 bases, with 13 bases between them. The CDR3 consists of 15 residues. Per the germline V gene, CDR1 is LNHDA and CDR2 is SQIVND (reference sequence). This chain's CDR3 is CASSSYAEINQPQHF. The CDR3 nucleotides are TGTGCCAGTAGTAGTTATGCAGAGATCAATCAGCCCCAGCATTTT.

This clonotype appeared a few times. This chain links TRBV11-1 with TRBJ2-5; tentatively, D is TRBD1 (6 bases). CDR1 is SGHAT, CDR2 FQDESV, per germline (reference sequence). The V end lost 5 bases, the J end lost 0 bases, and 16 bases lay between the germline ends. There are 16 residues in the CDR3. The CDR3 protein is CASSPMAGTYQETQYF. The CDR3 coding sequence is TGTGCCAGCAGCCCTATGGCAGGGACATACCAAGAGACCCAGTACTTC.

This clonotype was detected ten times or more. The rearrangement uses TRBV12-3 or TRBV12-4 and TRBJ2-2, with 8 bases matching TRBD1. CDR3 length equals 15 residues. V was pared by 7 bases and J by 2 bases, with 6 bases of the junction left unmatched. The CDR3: CASNTPGGNTGELFF. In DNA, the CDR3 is TGTGCCAGCAATACCCCAGGGGGCAACACCGGGGAGCTGTTTTTT.